The rows below give T cell receptor beta chains drawn from one sample of a study of response to subunit inactivated influenza vaccine. TCRdb analysed the RT-PCR reads with MiXCR anew, one entry per CDR3 protein. The data show roughly 520,000 distinct CDR3 sequences, about 25% seen once. Specimen: CD4+ T cells sorted from PBMCs, collected more than 4 days after vaccination. These receptors originate from a man aged 50-59 years who received an inactivated influenza vaccine. The CDR3 runs from the conserved cysteine through the conserved F or W. A D gene is named only where the DNA matches it firmly. Not all rows give a size; the values are once, few, many and, for expanded clones, a class.

v_call,j_call,clone_size,d_call,cdr3_nt,cdr3_aa
TRBV11-1,TRBJ2-1,.,TRBD2,TGTGCCAGCAGCTCCCGTCCTAGCGGGGGGCCTCCCTACAATGAGCAGTTCTTC,CASSSRPSGGPPYNEQFF
TRBV6-4,TRBJ2-7,few,TRBD1,TGTGCCAGCAGCCTCGAGGCTCCAACCGGGACAGGGGCCTACGAGCAGTACTTC,CASSLEAPTGTGAYEQYF
TRBV6-1,TRBJ1-1,few,TRBD1,TGTGCCAGCATACCCCCGGGACAGGGTGAAGCTTTCTTT,CASIPPGQGEAFF
TRBV20-1,TRBJ1-5,.,.,TGCAGTGCACAGGCTAGCAATCAGCCCCAGCATTTT,CSAQASNQPQHF
TRBV11-2,TRBJ2-1,few,TRBD1,TGTGCCAGCAGCTTAACCGGGACAGGTCTCAGGCGGTTCTTC,CASSLTGTGLRRFF
TRBV5-6,TRBJ2-7,.,TRBD2,TGTGCCAGCACTACCCGAGCGGCTAGCGGGGGGTACGAGCAGTACTTC,CASTTRAASGGYEQYF
TRBV15,TRBJ2-7,few,TRBD1,TGTGCCACCAGGAACTTGACAGGGGTCAACTACGAGCAGTACTTC,CATRNLTGVNYEQYF
TRBV20-1,TRBJ1-5,.,.,TGCAGTGCTCTCGCGTTCCAGGGCAACGGGAATCAGCCCCAGCATTTT,CSALAFQGNGNQPQHF
TRBV15,TRBJ2-7,few,TRBD2,TGTGCCACCAGCAGAGGACTAGCGGTCTACGAGCAGTACTTC,CATSRGLAVYEQYF
TRBV20-1,TRBJ2-3,many,TRBD2,TGCAGTGCTCGGAGGGAGGGTTCTAGCACAGATACGCAGTATTTT,CSARREGSSTDTQYF
TRBV5-1,TRBJ2-2,few,.,TGCGCCAGCAGCGACCTAAACACCGGGGAGCTGTTTTTT,CASSDLNTGELFF
TRBV24-1,TRBJ2-3,.,TRBD2,TGTGCCACCAGTGACGGACTAGCGGGGCTCAGGGATACGCAGTATTTT,CATSDGLAGLRDTQYF
TRBV28,TRBJ1-6,.,.,TGTGCCAGCAGTTTATCCCAAGGGGTGGGGTCCGGGTCACCCCTCCACTTT,CASSLSQGVGSGSPLHF
TRBV5-1,TRBJ2-7,few,.,TGCGCCAGCAGCTCCTATCAGCGGAGTTCCTACGAGCAGTACTTC,CASSSYQRSSYEQYF
TRBV20-1,TRBJ2-7,.,TRBD2,TGCAGTGCTATAGGGACTAGCGGGAGCTCCTACGAGCAGTACTTC,CSAIGTSGSSYEQYF
TRBV4-1,TRBJ2-1,.,.,TGCGCCAGCAGCCAGGGGGCAAGTTTCGATGAGCAGTTCTTC,CASSQGASFDEQFF
TRBV11-1,TRBJ2-1,.,.,TGTGCCAGCAGCCCGGGACTCGCGCGGTTCTTC,CASSPGLARFF